This T cell receptor (beta chain) was profiled in a study of CD8+CD57+ T cells in acquired aplastic anemia. Broader study findings: Overlapping CD8+ CDR3 repertoires of patients and controls contained some 30 shared sequences.

This CDR3 is 10 amino acids long. V lost 8 bases and J 5 bases, leaving 6 bases between the germline ends. CDR1 LNHDA and CDR2 SQIVND come from the germline V gene (reference sequence). Genomic DNA acted as the template from which TCR beta VDJ combination and CDR3 sequence profiling were carried out. TCRdb passed the reads through MiXCR, listing each CDR3 protein once. The table shows roughly 170,000 distinct CDR3 sequences, with approximately 48% occurring only once. This clonotype was seen more than once but under ten times. The target antigen is unknown. Patients sequenced had flow cytometry evidence of CD8+CD57+ cell expansion.

Sequences were obtained from sorted CD4+, CD8+, or CD8+CD57+ T cells (not recorded which) from PBMCs. The rearrangement links TRBV19 to TRBJ1-1; D gene unclear. This receptor was taken from a human donor with aplastic anemia. The CDR3 DNA is TGTGCCAGTTATGGGACTGAAGCTTTCTTT. Its translation: CASYGTEAFF. Full variable domain (rest looked up from reference TRBV19 and TRBJ1-1): DGGITQSPKYLFRKEGQNVTLSCEQNLNHDAMYWYRQDPGQGLRLIYYSQIVNDFQKGDIAEGYSVSREKKESFPLTVTSAQKNPTAFYLCASYGTEAFFGQGTRLTVV.